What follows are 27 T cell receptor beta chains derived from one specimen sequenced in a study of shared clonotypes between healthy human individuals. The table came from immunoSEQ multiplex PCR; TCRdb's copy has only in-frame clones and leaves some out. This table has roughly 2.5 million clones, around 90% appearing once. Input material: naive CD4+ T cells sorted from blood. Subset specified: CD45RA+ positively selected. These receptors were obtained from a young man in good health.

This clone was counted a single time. This chain's CDR3 is CASSLEAARGQPQHF. The DNA of the CDR3 is TGCGCCAGCAGCTTGGAAGCGGCCCGTGGGCAGCCCCAGCATTTT. This chain connects TRBV5-1 to TRBJ1-5; D uncertain. The CDR3 runs to 15 residues. Germline CDR1 and CDR2: SGHRS and YFSETQ. V dropped 0 bases and J dropped 7 bases, with 14 bases sitting between them.

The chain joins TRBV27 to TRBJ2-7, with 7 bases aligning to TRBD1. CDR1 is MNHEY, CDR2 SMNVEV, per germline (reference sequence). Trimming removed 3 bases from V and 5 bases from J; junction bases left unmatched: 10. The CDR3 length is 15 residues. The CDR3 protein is CASSFGGQGVHEQYF. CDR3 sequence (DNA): TGTGCCAGCAGTTTTGGGGGTCAGGGGGTCCACGAGCAGTACTTC.

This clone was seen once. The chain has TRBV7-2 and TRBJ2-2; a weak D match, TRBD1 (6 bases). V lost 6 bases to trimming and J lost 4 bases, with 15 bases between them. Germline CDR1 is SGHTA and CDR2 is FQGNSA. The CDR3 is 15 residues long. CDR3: CASSMWGPGTGELFF. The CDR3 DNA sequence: TGTGCCAGCAGTATGTGGGGGCCCGGCACCGGGGAGCTGTTTTTT.

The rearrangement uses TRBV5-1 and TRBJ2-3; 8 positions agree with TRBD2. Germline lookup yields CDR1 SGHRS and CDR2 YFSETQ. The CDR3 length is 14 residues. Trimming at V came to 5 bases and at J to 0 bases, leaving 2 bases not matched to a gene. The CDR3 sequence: CASRRGASTDTQYF. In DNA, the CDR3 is TGCGCCAGCAGGCGGGGGGCGAGCACAGATACGCAGTATTTT.

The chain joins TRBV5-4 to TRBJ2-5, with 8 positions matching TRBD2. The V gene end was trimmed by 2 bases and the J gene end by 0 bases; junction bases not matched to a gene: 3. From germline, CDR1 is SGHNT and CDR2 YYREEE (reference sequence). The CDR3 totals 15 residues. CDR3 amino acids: CASSFGGRYQETQYF. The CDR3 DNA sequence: TGTGCCAGCAGCTTCGGCGGGAGGTACCAAGAGACCCAGTACTTC.

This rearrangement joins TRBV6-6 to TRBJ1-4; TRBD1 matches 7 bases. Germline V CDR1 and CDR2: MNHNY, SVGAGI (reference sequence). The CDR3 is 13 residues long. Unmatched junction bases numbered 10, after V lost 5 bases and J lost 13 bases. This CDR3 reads CASSPQGVGGLFF. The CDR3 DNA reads TGTGCCAGCAGTCCCCAGGGGGTCGGGGGACTGTTTTTT.

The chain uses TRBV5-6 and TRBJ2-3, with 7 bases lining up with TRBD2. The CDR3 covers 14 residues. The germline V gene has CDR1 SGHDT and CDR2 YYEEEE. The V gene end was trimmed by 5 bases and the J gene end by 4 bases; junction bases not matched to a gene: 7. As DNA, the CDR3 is TGTGCCAGCAGGCGAACTAGCGACCCAGATACGCAGTATTTT. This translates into CASRRTSDPDTQYF.

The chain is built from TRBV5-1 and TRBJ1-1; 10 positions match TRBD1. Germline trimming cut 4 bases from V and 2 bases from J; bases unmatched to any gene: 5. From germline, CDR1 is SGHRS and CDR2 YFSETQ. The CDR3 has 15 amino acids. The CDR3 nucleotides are TGCGCCAGCAGCGGACCGACAGGGGGCAACACTGAAGCTTTCTTT. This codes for CASSGPTGGNTEAFF.

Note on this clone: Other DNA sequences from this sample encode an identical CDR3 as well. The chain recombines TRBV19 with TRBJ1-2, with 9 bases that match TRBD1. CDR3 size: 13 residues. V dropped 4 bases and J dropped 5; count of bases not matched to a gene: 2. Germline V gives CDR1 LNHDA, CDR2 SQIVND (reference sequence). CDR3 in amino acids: CASSTGTGYGYTF. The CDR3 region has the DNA TGTGCCAGTAGTACCGGGACAGGGTATGGCTACACCTTC.

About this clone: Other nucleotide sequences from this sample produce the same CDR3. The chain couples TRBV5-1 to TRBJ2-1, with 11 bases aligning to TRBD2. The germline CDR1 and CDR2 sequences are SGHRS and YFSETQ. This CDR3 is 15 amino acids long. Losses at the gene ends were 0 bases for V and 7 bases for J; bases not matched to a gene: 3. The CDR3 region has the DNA TGCGCCAGCAGCTTGGCCCGGACTAGCGGGAATGAGCAGTTCTTC. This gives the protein CASSLARTSGNEQFF.

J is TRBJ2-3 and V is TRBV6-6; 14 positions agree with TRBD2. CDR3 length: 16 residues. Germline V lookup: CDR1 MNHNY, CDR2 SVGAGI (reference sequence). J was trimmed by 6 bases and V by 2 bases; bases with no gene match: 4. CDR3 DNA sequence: TGTGCCAGCAGTTACGGGACTAGCGGGAGAGCGGATACGCAGTATTTT. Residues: CASSYGTSGRADTQYF.

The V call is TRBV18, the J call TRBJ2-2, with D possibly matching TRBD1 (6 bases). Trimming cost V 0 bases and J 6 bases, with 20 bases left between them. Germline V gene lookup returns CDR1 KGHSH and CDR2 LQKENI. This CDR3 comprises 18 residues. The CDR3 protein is CASSPPGAGRDVPGELFF. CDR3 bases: TGTGCCAGCTCACCACCGGGGGCTGGACGGGATGTACCCGGGGAGCTGTTTTTT.

CDR3 sequence reads: CAWSVARTGPPWGGYTF. For the CDR3, the DNA is TGTGCCTGGAGTGTGGCTCGGACAGGCCCCCCTTGGGGTGGCTACACCTTC. The chain has TRBV30 and TRBJ1-2, with TRBD1 matching 7 bases. Per the germline V gene, CDR1 is GTSNPN and CDR2 is SVGIG (reference sequence). Trimming took 0 bases from V and 7 from J; bases not matched to a gene: 17. This CDR3 spans 17 amino acids.

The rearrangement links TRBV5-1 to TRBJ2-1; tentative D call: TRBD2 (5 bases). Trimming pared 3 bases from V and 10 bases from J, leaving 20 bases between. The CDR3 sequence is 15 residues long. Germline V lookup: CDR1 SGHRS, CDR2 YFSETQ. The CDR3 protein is CASSSTTSGAKEQFF. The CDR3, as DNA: TGCGCCAGCAGCTCTACCACAAGCGGCGCGAAGGAGCAGTTCTTC.

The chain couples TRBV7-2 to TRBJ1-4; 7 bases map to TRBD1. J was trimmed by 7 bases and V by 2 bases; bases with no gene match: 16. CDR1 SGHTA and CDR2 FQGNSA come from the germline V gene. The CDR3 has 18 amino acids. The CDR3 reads CASSLNSFTGQGGEKLFF. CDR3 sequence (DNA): TGTGCCAGCAGCTTAAACTCTTTTACGGGCCAGGGGGGTGAAAAACTGTTTTTT.

CDR3: CASSIVPGGYEQYF. CDR3 nucleotide sequence: TGTGCCAGTAGTATAGTACCGGGGGGGTACGAGCAGTACTTC. V gene TRBV19 combines with J gene TRBJ2-7; 8 bases line up with TRBD2. The length of the CDR3 is 14 residues. V was pared by 1 base and J by 4 bases, with 3 bases of the junction left unmatched. The germline V gene has CDR1 LNHDA and CDR2 SQIVND (reference sequence). Combining the CDR3 with reference TRBV19 and TRBJ2-7 gives the whole variable domain DGGITQSPKYLFRKEGQNVTLSCEQNLNHDAMYWYRQDPGQGLRLIYYSQIVNDFQKGDIAEGYSVSREKKESFPLTVTSAQKNPTAFYLCASSIVPGGYEQYFGPGTRLTVT.

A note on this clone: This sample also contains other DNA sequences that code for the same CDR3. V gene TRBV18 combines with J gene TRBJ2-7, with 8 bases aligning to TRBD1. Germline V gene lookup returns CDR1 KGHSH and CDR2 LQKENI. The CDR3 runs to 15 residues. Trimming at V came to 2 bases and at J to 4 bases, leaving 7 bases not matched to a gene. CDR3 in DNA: TGTGCCAGCTCACCAGGGGCAGGGGGCACTTACGAGCAGTACTTC. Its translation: CASSPGAGGTYEQYF.

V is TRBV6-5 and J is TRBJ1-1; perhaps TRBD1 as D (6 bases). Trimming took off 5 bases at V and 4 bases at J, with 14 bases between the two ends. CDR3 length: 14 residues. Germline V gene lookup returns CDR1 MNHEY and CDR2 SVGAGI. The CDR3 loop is CASSRFGGATEAFF. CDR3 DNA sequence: TGTGCCAGCAGTCGCTTCGGGGGGGCCACTGAAGCTTTCTTT.

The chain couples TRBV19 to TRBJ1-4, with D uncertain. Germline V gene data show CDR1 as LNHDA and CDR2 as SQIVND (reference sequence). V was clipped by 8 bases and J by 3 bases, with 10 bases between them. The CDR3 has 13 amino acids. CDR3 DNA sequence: TGTGCCAGTGCCAACGGGGCTAATGAAAAACTGTTTTTT. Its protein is CASANGANEKLFF.

CDR3 amino acids: CASSLLTAGTDTQYF. The CDR3 nucleotides read TGCGCCAGCAGCTTACTCACCGCGGGCACAGATACGCAGTATTTT. The V and J genes are TRBV5-1 and TRBJ2-3; no clear D. V was cut by 2 bases and J by 1 base, with 11 bases left in between. The CDR3 has 15 residues. CDR1 and CDR2 from the germline V gene are SGHRS and YFSETQ.

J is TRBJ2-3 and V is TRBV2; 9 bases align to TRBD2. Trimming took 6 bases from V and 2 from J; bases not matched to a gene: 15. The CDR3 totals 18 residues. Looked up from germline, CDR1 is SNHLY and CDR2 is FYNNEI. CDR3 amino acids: CASREGAGGLVNTDTQYF. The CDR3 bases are TGTGCCAGCAGGGAGGGAGCGGGGGGACTTGTAAACACAGATACGCAGTATTTT.

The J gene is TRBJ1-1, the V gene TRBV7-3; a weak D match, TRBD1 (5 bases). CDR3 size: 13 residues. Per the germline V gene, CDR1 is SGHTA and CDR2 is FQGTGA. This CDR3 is CATSGEANTEAFF. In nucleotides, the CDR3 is TGTGCAACCTCGGGGGAGGCGAACACTGAAGCTTTCTTT.

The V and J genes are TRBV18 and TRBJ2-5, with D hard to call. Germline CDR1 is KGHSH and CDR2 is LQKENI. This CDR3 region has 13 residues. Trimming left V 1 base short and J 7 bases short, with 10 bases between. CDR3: CASSPQEFGTQYF. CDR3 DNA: TGTGCCAGCTCACCACAGGAATTTGGGACCCAGTACTTC.

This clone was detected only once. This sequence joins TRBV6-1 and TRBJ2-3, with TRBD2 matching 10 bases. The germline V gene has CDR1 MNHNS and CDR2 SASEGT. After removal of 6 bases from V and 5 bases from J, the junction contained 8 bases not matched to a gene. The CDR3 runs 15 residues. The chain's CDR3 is CASRNSGLARDTQYF. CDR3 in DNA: TGTGCCAGCAGAAACTCGGGACTAGCGAGAGATACGCAGTATTTT.

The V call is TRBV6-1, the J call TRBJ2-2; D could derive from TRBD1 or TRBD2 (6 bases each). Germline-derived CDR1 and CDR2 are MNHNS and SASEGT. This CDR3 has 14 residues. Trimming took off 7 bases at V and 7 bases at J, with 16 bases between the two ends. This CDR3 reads CASILPGGLGELFF. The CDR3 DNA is TGTGCCAGCATTCTCCCCGGGGGCCTCGGGGAGCTGTTTTTT.

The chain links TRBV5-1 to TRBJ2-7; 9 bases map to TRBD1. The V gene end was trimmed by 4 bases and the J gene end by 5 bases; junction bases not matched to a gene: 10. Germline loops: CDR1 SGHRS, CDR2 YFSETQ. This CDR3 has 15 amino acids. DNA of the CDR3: TGCGCCAGCAGCCCAAACAGGGGGCGCGTGGACGAGCAGTACTTC. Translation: CASSPNRGRVDEQYF.

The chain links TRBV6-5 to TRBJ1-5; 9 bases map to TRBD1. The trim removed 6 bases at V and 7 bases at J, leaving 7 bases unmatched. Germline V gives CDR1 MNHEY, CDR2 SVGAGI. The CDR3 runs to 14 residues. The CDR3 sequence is CASRITGGGQPQHF. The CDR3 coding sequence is TGTGCCAGCAGGATTACAGGGGGCGGACAGCCCCAGCATTTT.